This T cell receptor (beta chain) was observed in a study of OX40 agonist ivuxolimab in advanced cancers. TCRdb keeps only in-frame clones here, not all; method: immunoSEQ multiplex PCR. The table lists approximately 100,000 clones, around nine tenths of them singletons. The material was CD4+ or CD8+ T cells sorted from blood, obtained in a trial of the OX40 agonist ivuxolimab. The origin of this receptor is an adult with an advanced solid tumor such as melanoma, head and neck, liver or kidney cancer.

CDR3 nucleotide sequence: TGTGCCAGCAGTTTAGCTCCGCGGGGGCTAACCGTGACTGGGGCCAACGTCCTGACTTTC. Its protein product is CASSLAPRGLTVTGANVLTF. The chain couples TRBV28 to TRBJ2-6, with D maybe TRBD2 (7 bases). Germline V CDR1 and CDR2: MDHEN, SYDVKM. V shed 2 bases and J shed 2 bases, with 22 bases lying between them. The CDR3 runs to 20 residues.